The clone carrying this T cell receptor (beta chain) was counted once. The Seattle patients joined while their infection was active and were tracked longitudinally afterward. The record originates from a study of blood T cell repertoires in COVID-19. Across the study: Acute and convalescent COVID-19 samples came from the United States, Italy and Spain. PBMCs, B-cell-depleted T cells, or T cells provided the cDNA or gDNA that made up the material.

Original handling: Reference gene primers were amplified, and this amplification served to estimate nucleated cell counts. Only in-frame clones appear in the TCRdb table, and some are missing; sequencing was by immunoSEQ multiplex PCR. V and J calls and clone size are as listed in that table; D and trimming were resolved from the DNA. The sample consists of a few hundred thousand clones, 70% to 90% of them appearing once. Trimming took 0 bases from V and 12 from J, leaving 13 bases between them. Germline V gives CDR1 SGHTS, CDR2 YDEGEE. CDR3 length equals 14 residues. Input material: peripheral blood. The V and J genes are TRBV5-8 and TRBJ1-6, with TRBD1 as a possible D gene (6 bases). The TCR originated in a human donor with COVID-19, enrolled during active disease. The donor label of this sample is uncertain. CDR3 bases: TGTGCCAGCAGCTTGGAAGGTGGGGGCCTACCCCTCCACTTT. It yields the protein CASSLEGGGLPLHF.